The clone carrying this T cell receptor (beta chain) has only a few counts. The target antigen is unknown. This entry belongs to a study of CD8 T cells in ankylosing spondylitis. The CDR3 has 15 amino acids. The V end was cut by 1 base, the J end by 6 bases, with 13 bases between. In germline, CDR1 is SGHRS, CDR2 YFSETQ. Researchers built TCR beta libraries using quantitative 5'-RACE with molecular barcodes. TCRdb ran MiXCR on the 5' RACE reads and lists one entry per CDR3 protein. The repertoire has around 450,000 distinct CDR3 sequences, around 26% of them found once; the top ten carry approximately 1%. Regarding the study as a whole: Disease-linked clones were found to be CD8+ and relatively rare in peripheral blood. Ankylosing spondylitis blood seemed to carry a telltale TCR beta motif made of several highly homologous variants.

This sequence joins TRBV5-1 and TRBJ2-2; the D is unclear. The source is a male donor with ankylosing spondylitis. Sequencing input: blood, either unsorted or a sorted T cell fraction (not recorded which). The CDR3 DNA reads TGCGCCAGCAGCTTGTCCCGTACTAAGGCCGGGGAGCTGTTTTTT. It yields the protein CASSLSRTKAGELFF.